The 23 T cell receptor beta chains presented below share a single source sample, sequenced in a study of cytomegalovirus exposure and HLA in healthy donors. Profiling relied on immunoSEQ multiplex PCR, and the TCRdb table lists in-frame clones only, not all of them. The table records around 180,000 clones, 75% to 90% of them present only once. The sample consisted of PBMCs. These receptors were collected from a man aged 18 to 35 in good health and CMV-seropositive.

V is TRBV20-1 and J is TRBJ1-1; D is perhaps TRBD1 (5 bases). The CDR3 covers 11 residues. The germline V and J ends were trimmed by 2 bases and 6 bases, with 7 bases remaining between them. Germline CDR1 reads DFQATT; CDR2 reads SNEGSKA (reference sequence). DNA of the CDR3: TGCAGTGCTAGACTCAGGGCTGAAGCTTTCTTT. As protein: CSARLRAEAFF.

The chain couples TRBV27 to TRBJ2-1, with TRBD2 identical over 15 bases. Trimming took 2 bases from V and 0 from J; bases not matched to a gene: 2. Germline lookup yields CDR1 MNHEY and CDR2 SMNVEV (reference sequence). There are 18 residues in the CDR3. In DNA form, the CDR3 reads TGTGCCAGCAGTTTAGGACTAGCGGGAGGGAGCTCCTACAATGAGCAGTTCTTC. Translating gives CASSLGLAGGSSYNEQFF.

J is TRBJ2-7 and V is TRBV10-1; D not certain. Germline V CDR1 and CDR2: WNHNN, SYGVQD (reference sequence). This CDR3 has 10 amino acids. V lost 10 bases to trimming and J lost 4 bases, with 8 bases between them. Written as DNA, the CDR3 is TGCGCCAACCACAGTTACGAGCAGTACTTC. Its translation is CANHSYEQYF.

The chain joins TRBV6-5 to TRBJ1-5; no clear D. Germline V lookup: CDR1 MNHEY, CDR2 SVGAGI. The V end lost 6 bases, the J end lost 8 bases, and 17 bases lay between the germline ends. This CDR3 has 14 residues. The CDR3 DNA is TGTGCCAGCAGAGACCCACAGAGCCGAGAGCCCCAGCATTTT. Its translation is CASRDPQSREPQHF.

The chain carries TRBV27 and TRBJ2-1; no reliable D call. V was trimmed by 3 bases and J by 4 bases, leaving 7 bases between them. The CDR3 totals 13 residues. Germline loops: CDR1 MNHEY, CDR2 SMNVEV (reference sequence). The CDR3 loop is CASSFNPYNEQFF. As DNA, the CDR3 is TGTGCCAGCAGTTTTAATCCGTACAATGAGCAGTTCTTC.

CDR3 amino acids: CASRGGEGNQPQHF. Here the CDR3 DNA reads TGTGCCAGCAGGGGGGGAGAGGGGAATCAGCCCCAGCATTTT. The chain links TRBV7-2 to TRBJ1-5; D might be TRBD1 (5 bases). Per germline, CDR1 SGHTA and CDR2 FQGNSA. With 6 bases removed from V and 4 bases from J, the gap between germline ends came to 13 bases. The CDR3 has 14 amino acids.

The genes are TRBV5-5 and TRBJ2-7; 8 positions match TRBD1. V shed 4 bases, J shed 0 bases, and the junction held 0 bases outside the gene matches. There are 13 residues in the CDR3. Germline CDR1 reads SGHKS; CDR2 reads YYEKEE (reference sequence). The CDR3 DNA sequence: TGTGCCAGCAGCGGGACAGGCTCCTACGAGCAGTACTTC. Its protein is CASSGTGSYEQYF.

CDR3 amino acids: CASSQDKSHTKNIQYF. CDR3 nucleotides: TGCGCCAGCAGCCAAGATAAATCCCACACCAAAAACATTCAGTACTTC. This chain connects TRBV4-3 to TRBJ2-4; D ambiguous. Germline CDR1 and CDR2: LGHNA and YSLEER. V was pared by 0 bases and J by 2 bases, with 11 bases between. The CDR3 sequence is 16 residues long.

CDR3 loop: CASSLNAGGRETQYF. CDR3 DNA sequence: TGTGCCAGCAGCCTTAACGCGGGCGGGAGAGAGACCCAGTACTTC. The V and J genes are TRBV7-9 and TRBJ2-5; 7 bases line up with TRBD2. After removal of 5 bases from V and 4 bases from J, the junction contained 10 bases not matched to a gene. Germline V CDR1 and CDR2: SEHNR, FQNEAQ (reference sequence). CDR3 size: 15 residues.

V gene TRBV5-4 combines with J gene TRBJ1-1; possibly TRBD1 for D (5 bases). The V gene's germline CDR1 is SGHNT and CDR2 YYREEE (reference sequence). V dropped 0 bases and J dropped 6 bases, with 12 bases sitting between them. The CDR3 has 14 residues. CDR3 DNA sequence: TGTGCCAGCAGCTTGGCAGGGTGGGGCGCTGAAGCTTTCTTT. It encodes CASSLAGWGAEAFF. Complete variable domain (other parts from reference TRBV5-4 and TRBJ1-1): ETGVTQSPTHLIKTRGQQVTLRCSSQSGHNTVSWYQQALGQGPQFIFQYYREEENGRGNFPPRFSGLQFPNYSSELNVNALELDDSALYLCASSLAGWGAEAFFGQGTRLTVV.

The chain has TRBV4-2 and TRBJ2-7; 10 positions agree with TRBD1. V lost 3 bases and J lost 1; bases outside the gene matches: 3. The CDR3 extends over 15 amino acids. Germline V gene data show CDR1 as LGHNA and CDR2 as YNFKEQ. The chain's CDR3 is CASSHPGQGSYEQYF. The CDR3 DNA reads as TGTGCCAGCAGCCATCCGGGACAGGGGTCCTACGAGCAGTACTTC.

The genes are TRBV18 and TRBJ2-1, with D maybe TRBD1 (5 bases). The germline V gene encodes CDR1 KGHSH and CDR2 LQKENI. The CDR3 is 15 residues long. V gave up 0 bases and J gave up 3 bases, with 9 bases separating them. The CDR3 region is CASSPPRQLYNEQFF. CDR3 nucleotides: TGTGCCAGCTCACCACCGAGACAGCTCTACAATGAGCAGTTCTTC.

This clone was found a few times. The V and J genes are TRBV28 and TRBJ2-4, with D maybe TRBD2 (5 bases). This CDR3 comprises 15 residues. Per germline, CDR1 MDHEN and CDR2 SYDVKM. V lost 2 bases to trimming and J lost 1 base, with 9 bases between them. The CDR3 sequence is CASSLERRAKNIQYF. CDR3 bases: TGTGCCAGCAGTTTAGAGCGGAGGGCCAAAAACATTCAGTACTTC.

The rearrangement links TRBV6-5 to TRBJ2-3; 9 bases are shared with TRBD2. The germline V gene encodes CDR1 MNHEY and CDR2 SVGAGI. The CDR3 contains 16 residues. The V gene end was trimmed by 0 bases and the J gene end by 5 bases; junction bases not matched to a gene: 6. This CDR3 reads CASSYSVAGARDTQYF. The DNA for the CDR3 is TGTGCCAGCAGTTACTCTGTAGCGGGAGCCCGAGATACGCAGTATTTT.

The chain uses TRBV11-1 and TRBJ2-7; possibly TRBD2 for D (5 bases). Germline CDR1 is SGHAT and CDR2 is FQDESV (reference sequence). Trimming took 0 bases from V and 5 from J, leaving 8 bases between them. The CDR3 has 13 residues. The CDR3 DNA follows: TGTGCCAGCAGCTTAGCAGGGCGGGACGAGCAGTACTTC. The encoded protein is CASSLAGRDEQYF.

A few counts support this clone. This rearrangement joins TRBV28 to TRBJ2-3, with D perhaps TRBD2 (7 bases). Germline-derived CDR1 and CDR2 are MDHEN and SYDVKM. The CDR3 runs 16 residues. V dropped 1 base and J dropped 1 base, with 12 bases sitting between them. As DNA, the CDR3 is TGTGCCAGCAGTTTATTACGGGGGGCAGGCACAGATACGCAGTATTTT. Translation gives CASSLLRGAGTDTQYF. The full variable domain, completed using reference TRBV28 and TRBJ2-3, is DVKVTQSSRYLVKRTGEKVFLECVQDMDHENMFWYRQDPGLGLRLIYFSYDVKMKEKGDIPEGYSVSREKKERFSLILESASTNQTSMYLCASSLLRGAGTDTQYFGPGTRLTVL.

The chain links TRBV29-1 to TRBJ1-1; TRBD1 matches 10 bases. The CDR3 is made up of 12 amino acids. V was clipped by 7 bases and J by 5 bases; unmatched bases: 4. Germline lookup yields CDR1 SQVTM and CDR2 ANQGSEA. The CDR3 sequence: CSEGQGETEAFF. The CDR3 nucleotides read TGCAGCGAAGGACAGGGGGAAACTGAAGCTTTCTTT.

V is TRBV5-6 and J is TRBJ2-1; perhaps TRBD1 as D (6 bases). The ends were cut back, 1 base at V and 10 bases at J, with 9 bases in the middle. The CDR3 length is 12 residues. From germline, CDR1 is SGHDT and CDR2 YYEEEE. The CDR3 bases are TGTGCCAGCAGCTTGACAGGGCGCGAGCAGTTCTTC. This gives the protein CASSLTGREQFF.

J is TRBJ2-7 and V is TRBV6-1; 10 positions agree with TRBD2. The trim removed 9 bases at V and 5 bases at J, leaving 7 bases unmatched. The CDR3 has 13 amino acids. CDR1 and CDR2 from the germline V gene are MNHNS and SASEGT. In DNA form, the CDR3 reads TGTGCCAGGGGCGGGACTAGCGTTAACGAGCAGTACTTC. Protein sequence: CARGGTSVNEQYF.

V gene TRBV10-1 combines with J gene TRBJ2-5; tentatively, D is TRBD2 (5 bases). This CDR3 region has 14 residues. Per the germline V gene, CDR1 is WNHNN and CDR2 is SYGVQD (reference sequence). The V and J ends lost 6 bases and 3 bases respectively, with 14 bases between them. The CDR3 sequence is CASSPSGLKETQYF. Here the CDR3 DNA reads TGCGCCAGCAGCCCCTCTGGACTTAAAGAGACCCAGTACTTC.

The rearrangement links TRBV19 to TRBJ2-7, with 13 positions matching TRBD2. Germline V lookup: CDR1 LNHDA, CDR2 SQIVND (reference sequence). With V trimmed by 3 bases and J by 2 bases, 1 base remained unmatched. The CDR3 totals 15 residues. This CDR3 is CASSMGLAGPYEQYF. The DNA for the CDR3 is TGTGCCAGTAGTATGGGACTAGCGGGGCCCTACGAGCAGTACTTC.

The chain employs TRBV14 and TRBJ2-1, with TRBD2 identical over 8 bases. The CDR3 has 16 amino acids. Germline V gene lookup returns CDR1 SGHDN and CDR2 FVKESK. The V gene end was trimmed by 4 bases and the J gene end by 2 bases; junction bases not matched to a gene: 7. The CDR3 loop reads CASSPPAGGPYNEQFF. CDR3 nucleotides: TGTGCCAGCAGCCCTCCTGCGGGAGGACCCTACAATGAGCAGTTCTTC.

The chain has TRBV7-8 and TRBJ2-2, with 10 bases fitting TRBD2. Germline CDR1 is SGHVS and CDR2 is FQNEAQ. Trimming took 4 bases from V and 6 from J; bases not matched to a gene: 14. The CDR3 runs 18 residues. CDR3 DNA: TGTGCCAGCAGCTCCACGGGGAGCGGGAGGGCCGGGGCCGGGGAGCTGTTTTTT. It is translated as CASSSTGSGRAGAGELFF.